In this sample, the clone carrying this T cell receptor beta chain turned up a few times. Its antigen is still unknown. V was cut by 1 base and J by 1 base, with 4 bases left in between. Germline CDR1 reads MGHDK; CDR2 reads SYGVNS. The CDR3 consists of 13 residues. Those with chemo-refractory metastatic non-small-cell lung cancer were treated with focal radiation combined with CTLA-4 blockade using ipilimumab. Clones were sequenced by immunoSEQ multiplex PCR, and TCRdb holds only the in-frame ones, with some missing. The sample has tens of thousands of clones, about 72% seen once. These data are taken from a study of radiotherapy plus CTLA-4 blockade in lung cancer. Study-level information: 15% to 20% of patients responded objectively, and roughly 34% achieved disease control. Whole-study results and caveats: Radiotherapy plus ipilimumab was followed by expansion in blood of tumor-derived TCR clones.

Specimen: peripheral blood, collected from a patient treated with radiotherapy plus ipilimumab. The V call is TRBV25-1, the J call TRBJ1-1; D call uncertain. This receptor was obtained from a human donor with non-small cell lung cancer who had stable disease on radiotherapy plus ipilimumab. The CDR3 nucleotides are TGTGCCAGCAGTGAATGGGGGAACACTGAAGCTTTCTTT. Its protein product is CASSEWGNTEAFF. Full variable domain (outside the CDR3, taken from reference TRBV25-1 and TRBJ1-1): EADIYQTPRYLVIGTGKKITLECSQTMGHDKMYWYQQDPGMELHLIHYSYGVNSTEKGDLSSESTVSRIRTEHFPLTLESARPSHTSQYLCASSEWGNTEAFFGQGTRLTVV.